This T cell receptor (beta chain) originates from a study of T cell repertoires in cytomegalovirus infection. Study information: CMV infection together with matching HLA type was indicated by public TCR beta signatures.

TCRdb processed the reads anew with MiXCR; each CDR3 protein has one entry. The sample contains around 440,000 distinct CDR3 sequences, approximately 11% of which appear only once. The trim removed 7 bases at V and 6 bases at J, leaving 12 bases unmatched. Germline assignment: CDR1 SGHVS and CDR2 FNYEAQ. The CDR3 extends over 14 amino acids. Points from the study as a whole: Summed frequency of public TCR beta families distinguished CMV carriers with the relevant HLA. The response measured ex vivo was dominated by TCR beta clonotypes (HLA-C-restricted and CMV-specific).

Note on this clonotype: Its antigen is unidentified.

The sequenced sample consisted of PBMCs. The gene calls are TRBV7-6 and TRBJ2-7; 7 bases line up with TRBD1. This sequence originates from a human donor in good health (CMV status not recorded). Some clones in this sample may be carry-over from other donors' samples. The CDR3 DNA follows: TGTGCCAGCAACAACGGGGACAGAGGATCCGAGCAGTACTTC. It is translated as CASNNGDRGSEQYF.